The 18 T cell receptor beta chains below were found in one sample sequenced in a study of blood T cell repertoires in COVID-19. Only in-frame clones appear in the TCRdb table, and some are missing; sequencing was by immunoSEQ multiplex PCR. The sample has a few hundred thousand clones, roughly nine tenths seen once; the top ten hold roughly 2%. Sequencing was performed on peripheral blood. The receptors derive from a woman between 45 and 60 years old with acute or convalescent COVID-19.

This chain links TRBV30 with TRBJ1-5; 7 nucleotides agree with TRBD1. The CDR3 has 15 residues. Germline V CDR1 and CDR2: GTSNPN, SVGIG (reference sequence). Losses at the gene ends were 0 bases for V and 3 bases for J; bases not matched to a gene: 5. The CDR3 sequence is CAWSVETGNNQPQHF. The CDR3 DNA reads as TGTGCCTGGAGTGTGGAGACAGGGAACAATCAGCCCCAGCATTTT.

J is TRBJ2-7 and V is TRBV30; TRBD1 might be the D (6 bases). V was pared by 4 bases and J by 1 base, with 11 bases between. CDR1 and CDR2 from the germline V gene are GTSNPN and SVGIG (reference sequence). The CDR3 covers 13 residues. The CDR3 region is CAWTPDRSYEQYF. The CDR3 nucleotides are TGTGCCTGGACCCCGGACAGATCCTACGAGCAGTACTTC.

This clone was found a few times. CDR3 loop: CASTTGYQETQYF. DNA of the CDR3: TGTGCCAGCACTACAGGCTACCAAGAGACCCAGTACTTC. The V call is TRBV21-1, the J call TRBJ2-5; no check of the table's D call, TRBD1, against the DNA was made. TRBV21-1 is termed a pseudogene. This CDR3 is built from 13 residues.

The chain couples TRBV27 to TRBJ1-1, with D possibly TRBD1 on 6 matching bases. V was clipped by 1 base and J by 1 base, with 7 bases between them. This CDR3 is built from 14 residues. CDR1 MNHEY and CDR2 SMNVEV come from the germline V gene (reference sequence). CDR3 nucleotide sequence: TGTGCCAGCAGTTTATGGGACAAGAACACTGAAGCTTTCTTT. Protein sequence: CASSLWDKNTEAFF.

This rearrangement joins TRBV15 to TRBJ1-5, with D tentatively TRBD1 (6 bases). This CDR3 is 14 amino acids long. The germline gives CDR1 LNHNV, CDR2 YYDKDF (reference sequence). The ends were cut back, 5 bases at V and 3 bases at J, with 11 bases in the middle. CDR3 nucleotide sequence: TGTGCCACCAGCGGGGGACACACCAATCAGCCCCAGCATTTT. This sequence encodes CATSGGHTNQPQHF.

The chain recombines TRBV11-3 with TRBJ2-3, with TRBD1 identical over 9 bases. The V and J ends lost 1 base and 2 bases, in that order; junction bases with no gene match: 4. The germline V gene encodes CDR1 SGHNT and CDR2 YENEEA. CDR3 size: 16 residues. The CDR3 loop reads CASSLGTGAFTDTQYF. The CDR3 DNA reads TGTGCCAGCAGCTTAGGGACAGGGGCTTTCACAGATACGCAGTATTTT.

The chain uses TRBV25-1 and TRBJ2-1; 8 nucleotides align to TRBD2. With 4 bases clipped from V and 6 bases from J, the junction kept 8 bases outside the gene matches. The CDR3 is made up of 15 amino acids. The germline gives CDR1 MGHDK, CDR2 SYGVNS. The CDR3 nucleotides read TGTGCCAGCAGTGTTCGGCGGGGGGCCTCCAATGAGCAGTTCTTC. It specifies CASSVRRGASNEQFF. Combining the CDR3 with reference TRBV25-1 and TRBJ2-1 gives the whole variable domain EADIYQTPRYLVIGTGKKITLECSQTMGHDKMYWYQQDPGMELHLIHYSYGVNSTEKGDLSSESTVSRIRTEHFPLTLESARPSHTSQYLCASSVRRGASNEQFFGPGTRLTVL.

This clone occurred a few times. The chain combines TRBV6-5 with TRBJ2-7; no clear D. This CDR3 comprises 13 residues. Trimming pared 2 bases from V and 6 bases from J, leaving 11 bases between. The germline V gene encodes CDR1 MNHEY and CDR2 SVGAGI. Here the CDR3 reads CASSYTRGPEQYF. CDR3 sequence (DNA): TGTGCCAGCAGTTACACGAGAGGCCCCGAGCAGTACTTC.

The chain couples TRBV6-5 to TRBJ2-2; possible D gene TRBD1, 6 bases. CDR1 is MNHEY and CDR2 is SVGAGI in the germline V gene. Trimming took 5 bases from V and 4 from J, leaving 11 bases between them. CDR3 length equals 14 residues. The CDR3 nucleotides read TGTGCCAGCAGTCCTAACAGGGCCACCGGGGAGCTGTTTTTT. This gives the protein CASSPNRATGELFF.

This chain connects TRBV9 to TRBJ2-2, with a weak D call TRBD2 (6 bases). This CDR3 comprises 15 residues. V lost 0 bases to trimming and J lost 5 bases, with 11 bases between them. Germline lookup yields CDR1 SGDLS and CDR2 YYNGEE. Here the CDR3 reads CASSVDLGGTGELFF. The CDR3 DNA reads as TGTGCCAGCAGCGTAGATCTCGGGGGAACCGGGGAGCTGTTTTTT.

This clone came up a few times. CDR3 loop: CASSPVRVGTLRSPLHF. The CDR3, as DNA: TGTGCCAGCAGCCCGGTGAGAGTGGGGACTTTGAGGTCACCCCTCCACTTT. This chain connects TRBV5-6 to TRBJ1-6; TRBD1 is a possible D gene (5 bases). CDR1 is SGHDT, CDR2 YYEEEE, per germline. The germline V and J ends were trimmed by 4 bases and 10 bases, with 24 bases remaining between them. The CDR3 is 17 residues long. The whole variable domain, filled in from reference TRBV5-6 and TRBJ1-6, reads DAGVTQSPTHLIKTRGQQVTLRCSPKSGHDTVSWYQQALGQGPQFIFQYYEEEERQRGNFPDRFSGHQFPNYSSELNVNALLLGDSALYLCASSPVRVGTLRSPLHFGNGTRLTVT.

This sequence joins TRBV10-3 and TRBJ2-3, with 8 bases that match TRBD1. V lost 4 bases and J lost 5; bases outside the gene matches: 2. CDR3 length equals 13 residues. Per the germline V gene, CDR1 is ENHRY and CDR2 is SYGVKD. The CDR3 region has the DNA TGTGCCATCAGTGGACAGGGGAGAGATACGCAGTATTTT. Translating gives CAISGQGRDTQYF.

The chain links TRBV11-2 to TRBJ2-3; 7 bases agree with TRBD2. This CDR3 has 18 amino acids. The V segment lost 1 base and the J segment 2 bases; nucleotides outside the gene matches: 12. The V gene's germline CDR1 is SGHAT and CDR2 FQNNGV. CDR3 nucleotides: TGTGCCAGCAGCTTAGGGGCCAAAGCTAGCGGCGTCACAGATACGCAGTATTTT. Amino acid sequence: CASSLGAKASGVTDTQYF.

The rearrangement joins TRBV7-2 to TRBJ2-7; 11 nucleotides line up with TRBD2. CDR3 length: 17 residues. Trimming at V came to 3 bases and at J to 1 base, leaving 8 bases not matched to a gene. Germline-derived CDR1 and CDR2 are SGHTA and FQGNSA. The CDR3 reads CASSFTTSGATSYEQYF. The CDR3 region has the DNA TGTGCCAGCAGCTTTACGACTAGCGGGGCTACATCCTACGAGCAGTACTTC.

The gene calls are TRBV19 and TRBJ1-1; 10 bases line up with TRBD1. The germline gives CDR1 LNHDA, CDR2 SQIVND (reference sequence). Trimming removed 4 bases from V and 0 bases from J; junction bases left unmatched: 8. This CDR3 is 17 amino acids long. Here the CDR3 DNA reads TGTGCCAGTAGTAAGACAGGGGGCACGATTCTGAACACTGAAGCTTTCTTT. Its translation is CASSKTGGTILNTEAFF.

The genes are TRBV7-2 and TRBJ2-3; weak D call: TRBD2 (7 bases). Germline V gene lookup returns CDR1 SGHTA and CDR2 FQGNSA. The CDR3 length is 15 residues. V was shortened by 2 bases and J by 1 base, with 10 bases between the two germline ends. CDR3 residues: CASSLRGAGTDTQYF. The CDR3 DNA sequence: TGTGCCAGCAGCTTACGGGGGGCCGGCACAGATACGCAGTATTTT.

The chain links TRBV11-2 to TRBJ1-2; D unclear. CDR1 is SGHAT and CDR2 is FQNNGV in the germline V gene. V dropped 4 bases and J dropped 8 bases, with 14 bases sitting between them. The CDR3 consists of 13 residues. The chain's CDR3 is CASSSLSSRGYTF. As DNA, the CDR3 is TGTGCCAGCAGCTCCCTCTCGAGCCGGGGCTACACCTTC. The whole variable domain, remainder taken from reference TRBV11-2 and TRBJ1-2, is EAGVAQSPRYKIIEKRQSVAFWCNPISGHATLYWYQQILGQGPKLLIQFQNNGVVDDSQLPKDRFSAERLKGVDSTLKIQPAKLEDSAVYLCASSSLSSRGYTFGSGTRLTVV.

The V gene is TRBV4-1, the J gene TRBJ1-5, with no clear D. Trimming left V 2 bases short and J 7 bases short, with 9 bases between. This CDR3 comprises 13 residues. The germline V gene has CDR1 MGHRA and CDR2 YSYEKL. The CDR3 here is CASSQTSEQPQHF. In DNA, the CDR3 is TGCGCCAGCAGCCAAACGTCGGAGCAGCCCCAGCATTTT.